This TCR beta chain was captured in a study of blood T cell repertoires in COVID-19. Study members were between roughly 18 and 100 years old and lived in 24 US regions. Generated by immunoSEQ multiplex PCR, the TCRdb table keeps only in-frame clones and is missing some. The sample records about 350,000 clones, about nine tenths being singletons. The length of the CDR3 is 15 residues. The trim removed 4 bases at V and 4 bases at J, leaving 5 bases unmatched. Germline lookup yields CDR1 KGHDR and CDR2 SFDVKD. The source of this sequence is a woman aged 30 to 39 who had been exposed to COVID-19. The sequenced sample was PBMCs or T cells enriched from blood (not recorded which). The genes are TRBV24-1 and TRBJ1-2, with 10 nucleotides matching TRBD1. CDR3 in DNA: TGTGCCACCAGTGACCCGACAGGGGGCCTCTATGGCTACACCTTC. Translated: CATSDPTGGLYGYTF.